The following is a T cell receptor beta chain sequence with its context. The sample originates from a study of blood T cell repertoires in COVID-19. Per germline, CDR1 MNHEY and CDR2 SVGEGT. The junction had 7 bases not matched to a gene; V was cut back by 5 bases and J by 3 bases. This CDR3 is 16 amino acids long. Repertoires were generated with immunoSEQ multiplex PCR, while TCRdb's copy carries only in-frame clones and drops some. The data contain fewer than 95,000 clones, less than 80% of them seen just once; the ten biggest clones take up roughly an eighth. V is TRBV6-2 or TRBV6-3 and J is TRBJ1-5; 10 bases agree with TRBD1. Source material: peripheral blood. The sequence came from a woman aged 80 or over with acute or convalescent COVID-19. CDR3 loop: CASSQMTGGYNQPQHF. In DNA, the CDR3 is TGTGCCAGCAGTCAAATGACAGGGGGCTACAATCAGCCCCAGCATTTT.